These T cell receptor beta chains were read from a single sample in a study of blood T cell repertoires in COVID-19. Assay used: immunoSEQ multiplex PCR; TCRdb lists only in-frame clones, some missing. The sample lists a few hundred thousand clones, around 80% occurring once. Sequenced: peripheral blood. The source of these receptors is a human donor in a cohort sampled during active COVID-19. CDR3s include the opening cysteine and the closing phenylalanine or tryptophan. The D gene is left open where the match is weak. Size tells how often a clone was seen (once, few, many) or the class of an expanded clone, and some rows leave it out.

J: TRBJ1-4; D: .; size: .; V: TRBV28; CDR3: CASSFFRSRDSNEKLFF; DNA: TGTGCCAGCAGCTTCTTTCGGTCGAGGGACTCTAATGAAAAACTGTTTTTT
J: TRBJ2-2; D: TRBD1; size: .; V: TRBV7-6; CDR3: CASSRTGGVSAGELFF; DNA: TGTGCCAGCAGCCGTACAGGGGGCGTTTCCGCCGGGGAGCTGTTTTTT
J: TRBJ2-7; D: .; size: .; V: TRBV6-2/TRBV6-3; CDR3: CASSYGRGTYEQYF; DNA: TGTGCCAGCAGTTACGGGCGGGGCACCTACGAGCAGTACTTC
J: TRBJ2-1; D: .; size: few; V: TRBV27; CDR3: CASSLGQEGLAGPYNEQFF; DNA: TGTGCCAGCAGTCTGGGACAGGAGGGACTAGCCGGACCCTACAATGAGCAGTTCTTC
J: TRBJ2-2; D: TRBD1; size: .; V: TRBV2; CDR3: CASSPTTGSVTGELFF; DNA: TGTGCCAGCAGTCCCACGACAGGGTCAGTAACCGGGGAGCTGTTTTTT
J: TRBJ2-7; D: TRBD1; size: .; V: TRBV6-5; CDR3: CASSRTGGPYEQYF; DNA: TGTGCCAGCAGTAGGACAGGCGGACCCTACGAGCAGTACTTC
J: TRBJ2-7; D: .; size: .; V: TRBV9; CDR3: CASSDFGGSDEQYF; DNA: TGTGCCAGCAGCGACTTCGGAGGATCCGACGAGCAGTACTTC
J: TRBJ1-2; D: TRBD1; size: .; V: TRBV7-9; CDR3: CASSLGWDRGANYGYTF; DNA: TGTGCCAGCAGCTTAGGTTGGGACAGGGGCGCTAACTATGGCTACACCTTC
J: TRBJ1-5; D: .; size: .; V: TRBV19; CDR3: CASSTDAINQPQHF; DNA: TGTGCCAGTAGTACAGACGCTATCAATCAGCCCCAGCATTTT
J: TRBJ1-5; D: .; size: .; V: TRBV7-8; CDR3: CASSSSEYQPQHF; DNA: TGTGCCAGCAGCTCCTCTGAGTATCAGCCCCAGCATTTT
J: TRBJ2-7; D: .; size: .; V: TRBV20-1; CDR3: CSASPRLVREQYF; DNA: TGCAGTGCTAGTCCTAGACTAGTACGCGAGCAGTACTTC
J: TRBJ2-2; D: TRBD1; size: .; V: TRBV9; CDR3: CASSERTGYFTGELFF; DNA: TGTGCCAGCAGCGAAAGGACAGGGTACTTTACCGGGGAGCTGTTTTTT
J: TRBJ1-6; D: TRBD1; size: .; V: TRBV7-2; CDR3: CASSPDRGVDSPLHF; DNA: TGTGCCAGCAGCCCCGACAGGGGGGTCGATTCACCCCTCCACTTT
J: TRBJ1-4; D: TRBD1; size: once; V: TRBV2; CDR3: CATTQGATNEKLFF; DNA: TGTGCCACCACACAGGGGGCAACTAATGAAAAACTGTTTTTT
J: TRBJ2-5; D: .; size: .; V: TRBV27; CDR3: CASSLSSRGTQYF; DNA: TGTGCCAGCAGTTTATCCTCCCGGGGGACCCAGTACTTC
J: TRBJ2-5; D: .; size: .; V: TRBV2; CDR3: CASSAEAQETQYF; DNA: TGTGCCAGCAGTGCGGAGGCCCAAGAGACCCAGTACTTC
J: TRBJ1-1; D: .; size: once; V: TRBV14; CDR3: CASSQGFMNTEAFF; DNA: TGTGCCAGCAGCCAAGGTTTTATGAACACTGAAGCTTTCTTT
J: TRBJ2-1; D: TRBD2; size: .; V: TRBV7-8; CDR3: CASSSSGVLNYEQFF; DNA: TGTGCCAGCAGCTCTAGCGGGGTGCTTAACTATGAGCAGTTCTTC
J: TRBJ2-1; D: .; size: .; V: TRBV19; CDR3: CASSRGSSYNEQFF; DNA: TGTGCCAGTAGCCGGGGGAGCTCCTACAATGAGCAGTTCTTC
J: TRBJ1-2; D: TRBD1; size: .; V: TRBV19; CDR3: CASSQEGALGYTF; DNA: TGTGCCAGTAGCCAAGAGGGGGCCCTTGGCTACACCTTC
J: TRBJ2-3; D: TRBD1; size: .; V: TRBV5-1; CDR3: CASSLGGGAKSTQYF; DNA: TGCGCCAGCAGCTTGGGAGGGGGCGCGAAGTCTACGCAGTATTTT
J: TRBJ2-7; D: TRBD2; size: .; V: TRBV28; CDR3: CASSLWGIGEGSSYEQYF; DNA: TGTGCCAGCAGTTTATGGGGAATCGGGGAGGGTTCCTCCTACGAGCAGTACTTC
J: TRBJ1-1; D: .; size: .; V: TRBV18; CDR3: CASSPQYNTEAFF; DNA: TGTGCCAGCTCACCACAATATAACACTGAAGCTTTCTTT
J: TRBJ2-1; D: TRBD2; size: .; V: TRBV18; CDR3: CASSPPSGRGLANEQFF; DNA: TGTGCCAGCTCACCACCGTCGGGGAGGGGATTGGCAAATGAGCAGTTCTTC
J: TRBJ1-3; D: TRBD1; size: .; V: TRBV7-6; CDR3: CASSLEGQGVPGNTIYF; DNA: TGTGCCAGCAGCTTAGAGGGACAGGGGGTTCCTGGAAACACCATATATTTT
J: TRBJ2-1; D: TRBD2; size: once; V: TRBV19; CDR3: CATQGTSGRIAYNEQFF; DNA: TGTGCCACACAAGGGACTAGCGGGAGAATAGCCTACAATGAGCAGTTCTTC
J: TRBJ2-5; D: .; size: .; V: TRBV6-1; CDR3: CASSEGHGTQETQYF; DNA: TGTGCCAGCAGTGAAGGTCATGGGACACAAGAGACCCAGTACTTC
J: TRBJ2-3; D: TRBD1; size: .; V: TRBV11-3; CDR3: CASSLGQGNTDTQYF; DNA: TGTGCCAGCAGCTTGGGACAGGGTAACACAGATACGCAGTATTTT
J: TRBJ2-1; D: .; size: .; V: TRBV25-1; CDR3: CASSEWSAIGEQFF; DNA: TGTGCCAGCAGTGAATGGTCTGCGATCGGGGAGCAGTTCTTC
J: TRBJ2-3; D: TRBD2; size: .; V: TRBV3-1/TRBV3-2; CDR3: CASSPASGRGTDTQYF; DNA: TGTGCCAGCAGCCCCGCTAGCGGGAGAGGGACAGATACGCAGTATTTT
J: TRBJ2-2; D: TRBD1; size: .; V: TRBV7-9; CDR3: CASSDRVVNTGELFF; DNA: TGTGCCAGCAGTGACAGGGTGGTAAACACCGGGGAGCTGTTTTTT
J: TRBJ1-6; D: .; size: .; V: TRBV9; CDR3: CASSAQPGLNSPLHF; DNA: TGTGCCAGCAGCGCTCAGCCGGGACTAAATTCACCCCTCCACTTT
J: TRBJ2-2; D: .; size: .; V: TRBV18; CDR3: CASSPQVAEHTGELFF; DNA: TGTGCCAGCTCACCACAGGTTGCGGAGCACACCGGGGAGCTGTTTTTT
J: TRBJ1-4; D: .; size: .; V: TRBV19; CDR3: CASSTTGVALEKLFF; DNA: TGTGCCAGTAGTACGACAGGCGTGGCTCTTGAAAAACTGTTTTTT
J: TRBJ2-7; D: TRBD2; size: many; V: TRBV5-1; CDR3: CASSPSAGAAYEQYF; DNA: TGCGCCAGCAGCCCCTCAGCGGGAGCGGCCTACGAGCAGTACTTC
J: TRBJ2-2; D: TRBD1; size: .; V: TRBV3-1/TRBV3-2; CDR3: CASSHPGTGSFTGELFF; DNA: TGTGCCAGCAGCCACCCCGGGACAGGGAGTTTCACCGGGGAGCTGTTTTTT
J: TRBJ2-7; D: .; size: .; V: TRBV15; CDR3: CATSRGGGGTYEQYF; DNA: TGTGCCACCAGCAGAGGAGGTGGAGGAACCTACGAGCAGTACTTC
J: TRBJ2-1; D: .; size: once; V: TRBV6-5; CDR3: CASSPRIYNEQFF; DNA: TGTGCCAGCAGTCCCAGGATATACAATGAGCAGTTCTTC
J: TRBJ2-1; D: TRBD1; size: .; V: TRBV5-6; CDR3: CASSFFSGTDYNEQFF; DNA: TGTGCCAGCAGCTTTTTTTCCGGGACAGACTACAATGAGCAGTTCTTC
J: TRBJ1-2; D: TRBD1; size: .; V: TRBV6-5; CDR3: CASSRQGRFYGYTF; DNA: TGTGCCAGCAGTCGACAGGGGAGGTTCTATGGCTACACCTTC
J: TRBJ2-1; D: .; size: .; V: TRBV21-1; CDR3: CARLKSNNEQFF; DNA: TGTGCCCGCCTAAAGTCTAACAATGAGCAGTTCTTC
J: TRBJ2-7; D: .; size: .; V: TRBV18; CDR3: CASSTRDTPYEQYF; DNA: TGTGCCAGCTCGACCCGGGACACTCCGTACGAGCAGTACTTC
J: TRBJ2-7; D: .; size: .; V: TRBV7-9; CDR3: CASSLGPGSYEQYF; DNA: TGTGCCAGCAGCTTAGGCCCAGGCTCCTACGAGCAGTACTTC
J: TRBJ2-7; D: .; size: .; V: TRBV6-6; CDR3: CASDDNRPYEQYF; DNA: TGTGCCAGTGATGATAACAGGCCCTACGAGCAGTACTTC
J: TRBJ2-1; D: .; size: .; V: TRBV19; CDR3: CASSIGGRPNNEQFF; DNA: TGTGCCAGTAGTATAGGGGGCAGGCCTAACAATGAGCAGTTCTTC
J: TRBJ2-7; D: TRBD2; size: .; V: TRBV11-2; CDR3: CASSPPGREGYEQYF; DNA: TGTGCCAGCAGCCCCCCGGGGCGGGAGGGCTACGAGCAGTACTTC
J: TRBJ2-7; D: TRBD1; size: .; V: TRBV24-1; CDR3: CATSDHRTGGYEQYF; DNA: TGTGCCACCAGTGATCATAGGACAGGGGGTTACGAGCAGTACTTC